The 6 T cell receptor beta chains below come from one sample, sequenced in a study of T cell changes during pregnancy in multiple sclerosis. Assay: immunoSEQ multiplex PCR; the TCRdb copy retains only in-frame clones and omits some. Among under 70,000 clones listed, 90% to 95% were seen once. Sequencing used peripheral blood, obtained after pregnancy. All receptors derive from a female donor in good health, enrolled as a control in a pregnancy study.

V is TRBV6-5 and J is TRBJ2-7; 8 nucleotides agree with TRBD1. J was trimmed by 4 bases and V by 10 bases; bases with no gene match: 15. Germline CDR1 and CDR2: MNHEY and SVGAGI. The CDR3 is 15 residues long. The CDR3 loop is CATTDREHLTYEQYF. The CDR3 nucleotides are TGTGCCACGACGGACAGGGAGCACCTTACTTACGAGCAGTACTTC.

The V gene is TRBV15, the J gene TRBJ1-3, with a possible D match to TRBD1 (6 bases). The V gene's germline CDR1 is LNHNV and CDR2 YYDKDF (reference sequence). V was clipped by 3 bases and J by 11 bases, with 23 bases between them. The CDR3 has 16 amino acids. This chain's CDR3 is CATSRRARESGGPIYF. Here the CDR3 DNA reads TGTGCCACCAGCAGGAGAGCCAGGGAGAGCGGGGGCCCCATATATTTT.

The rearrangement joins TRBV6-5 to TRBJ2-3; 7 positions agree with TRBD1. Germline V gene lookup returns CDR1 MNHEY and CDR2 SVGAGI. The length of the CDR3 is 13 residues. V lost 6 bases, J lost 5 bases, and 5 bases stayed unmatched. CDR3 region: CASRQGLLDTQYF. In DNA, the CDR3 is TGTGCCAGCAGACAGGGGCTCTTAGATACGCAGTATTTT.

The genes are TRBV19 and TRBJ1-1; no firm D call. The CDR3 has 14 residues. Germline loops: CDR1 LNHDA, CDR2 SQIVND (reference sequence). Trimming removed 0 bases at V and 1 base at J, with 6 bases between. CDR3 region: CASSIDLENTEAFF. CDR3 in DNA: TGTGCCAGTAGTATAGATTTAGAGAACACTGAAGCTTTCTTT.

V usage is TRBV6-6 and J usage is TRBJ2-7; D is possibly TRBD2 (5 bases). V was shortened by 7 bases and J by 6 bases, with 13 bases between the two germline ends. Germline-derived CDR1 and CDR2 are MNHNY and SVGAGI (reference sequence). CDR3 length: 12 residues. This chain's CDR3 is CASTNSAVEQYF. The CDR3 DNA sequence: TGTGCCAGCACCAATAGCGCGGTCGAGCAGTACTTC.

CDR3 residues: CASTPGTGAYEQYF. The CDR3 region has the DNA TGCGCCAGCACCCCCGGGACAGGGGCTTACGAGCAGTACTTC. The V and J genes are TRBV5-1 and TRBJ2-7, with 10 bases fitting TRBD1. The CDR3 consists of 14 residues. Looked up from germline, CDR1 is SGHRS and CDR2 is YFSETQ. The V and J ends lost 6 bases and 4 bases, in that order; junction bases with no gene match: 7.